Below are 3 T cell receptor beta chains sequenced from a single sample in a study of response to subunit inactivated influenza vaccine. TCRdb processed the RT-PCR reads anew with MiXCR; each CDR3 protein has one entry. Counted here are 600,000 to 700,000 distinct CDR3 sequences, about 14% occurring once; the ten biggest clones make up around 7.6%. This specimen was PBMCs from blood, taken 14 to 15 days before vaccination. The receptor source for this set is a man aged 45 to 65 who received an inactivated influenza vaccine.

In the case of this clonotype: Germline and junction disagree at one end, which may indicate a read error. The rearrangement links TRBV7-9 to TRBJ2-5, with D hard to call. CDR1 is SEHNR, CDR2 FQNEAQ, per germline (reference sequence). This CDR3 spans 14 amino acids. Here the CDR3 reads CASSLDMDQETQYF. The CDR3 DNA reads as TGTGCCAGCAGCTTAGATATGGACCAGGAGACCCAGTACTTC.

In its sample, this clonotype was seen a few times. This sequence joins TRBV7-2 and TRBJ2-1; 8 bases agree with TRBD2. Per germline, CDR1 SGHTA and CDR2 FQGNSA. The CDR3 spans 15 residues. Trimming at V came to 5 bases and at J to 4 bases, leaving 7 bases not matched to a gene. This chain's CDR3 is CASSAREDLYNEQFF. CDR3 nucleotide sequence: TGTGCCAGCAGCGCGCGGGAGGATCTTTACAATGAGCAGTTCTTC.

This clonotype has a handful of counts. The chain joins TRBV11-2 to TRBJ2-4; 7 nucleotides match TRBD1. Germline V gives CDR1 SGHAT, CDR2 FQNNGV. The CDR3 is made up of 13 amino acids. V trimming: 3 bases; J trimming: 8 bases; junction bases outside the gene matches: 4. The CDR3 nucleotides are TGTGCCAGCAGCTTCTTTCAGGGGGACATTCAGTACTTC. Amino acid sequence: CASSFFQGDIQYF.